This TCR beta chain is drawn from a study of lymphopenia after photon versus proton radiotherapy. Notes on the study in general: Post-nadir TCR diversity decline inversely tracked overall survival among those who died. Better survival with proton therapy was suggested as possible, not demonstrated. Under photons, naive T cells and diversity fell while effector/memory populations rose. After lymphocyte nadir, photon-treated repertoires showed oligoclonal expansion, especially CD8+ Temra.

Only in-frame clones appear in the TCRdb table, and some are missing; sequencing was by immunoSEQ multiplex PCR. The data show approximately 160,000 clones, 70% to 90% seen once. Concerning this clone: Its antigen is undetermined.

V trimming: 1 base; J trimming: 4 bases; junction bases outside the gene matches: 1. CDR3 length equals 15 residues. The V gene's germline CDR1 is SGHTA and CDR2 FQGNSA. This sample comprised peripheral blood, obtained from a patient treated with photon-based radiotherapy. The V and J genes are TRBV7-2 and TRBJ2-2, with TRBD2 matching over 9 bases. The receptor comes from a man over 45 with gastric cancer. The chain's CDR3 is CASSLVAGATGELFF. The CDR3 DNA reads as TGTGCCAGCAGCTTAGTAGCGGGAGCCACCGGGGAGCTGTTTTTT.